The clone carrying this T cell receptor beta chain was found many times. None of the included patients had other autoimmune diseases, uncontrolled infections, pregnancy or lactation, as these led to exclusion. Germline trimming cut 6 bases from V and 4 bases from J; bases unmatched to any gene: 10. This CDR3 has 15 amino acids. This sample is drawn from a study of Graves' ophthalmopathy and Graves' hyperthyroidism. TCR beta CDR3 amplification used RNA transcripts. After a first-round RT-PCR with HTBI primers, a second-round multiplex PCR was run. TCRdb reanalysed the multiplex PCR reads using MiXCR and keeps one entry per CDR3 protein. This table has over a million distinct CDR3 sequences, approximately 35% appearing once.

The sequence came from an adult man with Graves' hyperthyroidism. The sample taken for sequencing was peripheral blood or thyroid tissue (not recorded which). The chain is built from TRBV12-3 or TRBV12-4 and TRBJ1-1; 8 bases align to TRBD1. The CDR3 loop is CASRNRGGRGTEAFF. The CDR3 DNA follows: TGTGCCAGCAGGAACAGGGGGGGGAGGGGCACTGAAGCTTTCTTT.